Below are 21 T cell receptor beta chains sequenced from a single sample in a study of T cells in Graves' hyperthyroidism and ophthalmopathy. RNA transcripts gave rise to amplified TCR beta CDR3 regions. TCR CDR3 regions were first amplified by RT-PCR with HTBI primers. Each CDR3 protein gets one entry after TCRdb re-called the multiplex PCR reads with MiXCR. The table has 380,000 or so distinct CDR3 sequences, 15% to 20% seen once. Sequencing was carried out using blood. The receptors here all came from a woman between 18 and 29 years old with Graves' hyperthyroidism.

This clonotype was counted many times. This chain connects TRBV5-1 to TRBJ2-7; either TRBD1 or TRBD2 may fit D (6 bases each). With 2 bases removed from V and 5 bases from J, the gap between germline ends came to 11 bases. This CDR3 contains 13 residues. Germline V gives CDR1 SGHRS, CDR2 YFSETQ. The CDR3 protein is CASSFGGGNEQYF. For the CDR3, the DNA is TGCGCCAGCAGCTTCGGGGGCGGTAACGAGCAGTACTTC. The full variable domain, with the rest looked up from reference TRBV5-1 and TRBJ2-7, is KAGVTQTPRYLIKTRGQQVTLSCSPISGHRSVSWYQQTPGQGLQFLFEYFSETQRNKGNFPGRFSGRQFSNSRSEMNVSTLELGDSALYLCASSFGGGNEQYFGPGTRLTVT.

This clonotype was seen repeatedly, ten times or more. The genes are TRBV11-2 and TRBJ1-2, with a weak D call TRBD1 (6 bases). The V gene lost 5 bases and the J gene lost 7 bases, with 23 bases spanning the gap. Germline V lookup: CDR1 SGHAT, CDR2 FQNNGV. CDR3 length: 16 residues. The CDR3 protein is CASSGWGHTRVIGYTF. CDR3 sequence (DNA): TGTGCCAGCAGCGGGTGGGGACATACCCGCGTCATTGGCTACACCTTC.

This clonotype was detected ten times or more. The J gene is TRBJ2-7, the V gene TRBV20-1; TRBD2 matches 7 bases. V gave up 5 bases and J gave up 4 bases; unmatched junction bases: 17. Germline CDR1 reads DFQATT; CDR2 reads SNEGSKA (reference sequence). This CDR3 spans 16 amino acids. The CDR3 DNA is TGCAGTGCTTCCTCCTCTAGCCGGGGGGTAAGTTACGAGCAGTACTTC. Encoded protein: CSASSSSRGVSYEQYF.

In its sample, this clonotype was seen many times. One end of the junction varies from germline; a read error may be responsible. J is TRBJ2-7 and V is TRBV2; the match to TRBD1 covers 9 bases. This CDR3 has 15 residues. CDR1 SNHLY and CDR2 FYNNEI come from the germline V gene. The CDR3 coding sequence is TGTGCCAGCAGTTCACGACAGGGGGTCTCCCACGAGCAGTACTTC. This codes for CASSSRQGVSHEQYF.

With respect to this clonotype: Because the CDR3 is missing its conserved closing phenylalanine or tryptophan, this is likely a read error. The chain recombines TRBV5-4 with TRBJ2-7; tentatively, D is TRBD2 (6 bases). CDR3 size: 14 residues. V dropped 2 bases and J dropped 1 base, with 10 bases sitting between them. Germline assignment: CDR1 SGHNT and CDR2 YYREEE (reference sequence). CDR3 DNA sequence: TGTGCCAGCAGCTTCGGAGGGCCTTCCTACGAGCAGTACTTA. Translation gives CASSFGGPSYEQYL.

This clonotype was seen repeatedly, ten times or more. The chain employs TRBV6-2 or TRBV6-3 and TRBJ1-1; possible D gene TRBD1, 6 bases. The V end lost 7 bases, the J end lost 4 bases, and 19 bases lay between the germline ends. The CDR3 totals 15 residues. Germline values: CDR1 MNHEY, CDR2 SVGEGT. The CDR3 nucleotides read TGTGCCAGCACCAAACCCAGGGGAGGGATCACTGAAGCTTTCTTT. It yields the protein CASTKPRGGITEAFF.

This clonotype was seen repeatedly, ten times or more. The J gene is TRBJ2-7, the V gene TRBV5-1; either TRBD1 or TRBD2 may fit D (5 bases each). Germline CDR1 and CDR2: SGHRS and YFSETQ. The CDR3 contains 16 residues. The V and J ends lost 3 bases and 0 bases respectively, with 16 bases between them. In DNA, the CDR3 is TGCGCCAGCAGCTGGGACGAGCCATCGAGCTCCTACGAGCAGTACTTC. Its protein product is CASSWDEPSSSYEQYF. Complete variable domain (other parts from reference TRBV5-1 and TRBJ2-7): KAGVTQTPRYLIKTRGQQVTLSCSPISGHRSVSWYQQTPGQGLQFLFEYFSETQRNKGNFPGRFSGRQFSNSRSEMNVSTLELGDSALYLCASSWDEPSSSYEQYFGPGTRLTVT.

The CDR3 protein is CASSYTGSNQPQHF. Here the CDR3 DNA reads TGTGCCAGCAGTTATACCGGGTCCAATCAGCCCCAGCATTTT. The J gene is TRBJ1-5, the V gene TRBV28; D uncertain. V was shortened by 4 bases and J by 3 bases, with 10 bases between the two germline ends. The CDR3 totals 14 residues. In germline, CDR1 is MDHEN, CDR2 SYDVKM.

This clonotype was seen repeatedly, ten times or more. The genes are TRBV7-8 and TRBJ1-5; TRBD1 matches 7 bases. This CDR3 is 17 amino acids long. The V gene's germline CDR1 is SGHVS and CDR2 FQNEAQ. The V and J ends lost 6 bases and 4 bases, in that order; junction bases with no gene match: 15. For the CDR3, the DNA is TGTGCCAGCAGGGCCAGCAGGGGGGCCAATTCTAATCAGCCCCAGCATTTT. Its translation is CASRASRGANSNQPQHF.

The rearrangement joins TRBV18 to TRBJ2-7, with TRBD1 as a possible D gene (6 bases). V dropped 0 bases and J dropped 3 bases, with 18 bases sitting between them. Germline CDR1 reads KGHSH; CDR2 reads LQKENI. The CDR3 sequence is 17 residues long. DNA for the CDR3: TGTGCCAGCTCACCACCTCGAGATGGCGGCAGGGGCTACGAGCAGTACTTC. The encoded protein is CASSPPRDGGRGYEQYF.

This clonotype was counted ten times or more. The chain recombines TRBV6-2 or TRBV6-3 with TRBJ2-6; D is tentatively TRBD1 or TRBD2 (5 bases each). This CDR3 comprises 19 residues. V was shortened by 2 bases and J by 0 bases, with 17 bases between the two germline ends. Per germline, CDR1 MNHEY and CDR2 SVGEGT. The CDR3 here is CASSYGTHPFLSGANVLTF. The CDR3 nucleotides are TGTGCCAGCAGTTACGGGACCCATCCTTTTCTCTCTGGGGCCAACGTCCTGACTTTC.

This clonotype was detected ten times or more. This sequence joins TRBV9 and TRBJ2-7; D might be TRBD2 (5 bases). Looked up from germline, CDR1 is SGDLS and CDR2 is YYNGEE. The V end was cut by 2 bases, the J end by 0 bases, with 9 bases between. The CDR3 runs 14 residues. The CDR3 nucleotides read TGTGCCAGCAGCGTGACGGGGAGCTCCTACGAGCAGTACTTC. Translation gives CASSVTGSSYEQYF.

The chain combines TRBV27 with TRBJ1-5; D is unclear. Trimming shortened V by 6 bases and J by 4 bases, and 13 bases separated the two germline ends. CDR3 length equals 14 residues. Germline loops: CDR1 MNHEY, CDR2 SMNVEV (reference sequence). The CDR3 region is CASSLQLGNQPQHF. The CDR3 region has the DNA TGTGCCAGCAGCTTACAACTAGGGAATCAGCCCCAGCATTTT.

This clonotype was found many times. J is TRBJ2-7 and V is TRBV7-9, with TRBD1 as a possible D gene (6 bases). V gave up 5 bases and J gave up 2 bases, with 13 bases separating them. The CDR3 extends over 14 amino acids. Germline CDR1 SEHNR, CDR2 FQNEAQ (reference sequence). As DNA, the CDR3 is TGTGCCAGCAGCAACCGACAGGAAACCTACGAGCAGTACTTC. Protein: CASSNRQETYEQYF. Together with reference TRBV7-9 and TRBJ2-7, the CDR3 gives the full variable domain: DTGVSQNPRHKITKRGQNVTFRCDPISEHNRLYWYRQTLGQGPEFLTYFQNEAQLEKSRLLSDRFSAERPKGSFSTLEIQRTEQGDSAMYLCASSNRQETYEQYFGPGTRLTVT.

At least ten counts were recorded for this clonotype. Its ends do not fully match the called genes, so a read error is possible. V gene TRBV19 combines with J gene TRBJ2-2, with 10 bases identical to TRBD1. From germline, CDR1 is LNHDA and CDR2 SQIVND (reference sequence). The CDR3 is made up of 16 amino acids. This CDR3 is CASRIVGTGASGELFF. For the CDR3, the DNA is TGTGCCAGTAGGATAGTGGGGACAGGGGCCAGCGGGGAGCTGTTTTTT.

This clonotype has at least ten counts. A single base separates this from a much larger clone, so it may be a read error. The chain combines TRBV3-1 with TRBJ1-2, with D maybe TRBD1 (6 bases). With 5 bases removed from V and 2 bases from J, the gap between germline ends came to 12 bases. The CDR3 spans 14 residues. Germline CDR1 reads LGHDT; CDR2 reads YNNKEL (reference sequence). The CDR3 bases are TGTGCCAGCAGCTATGAACAGGGAAACTATGGCTACACCTTC. It translates to CASSYEQGNYGYTF.

This clonotype has at least ten counts. The rearrangement links TRBV11-1 to TRBJ2-2; tentatively, D is TRBD1 or TRBD2 (6 bases each). Deletions cut 3 bases from V and 6 bases from J, with 14 bases between. From germline, CDR1 is SGHAT and CDR2 FQDESV (reference sequence). The CDR3 is made up of 15 amino acids. The chain's CDR3 is CASSLGGYSAGELFF. DNA for the CDR3: TGTGCCAGCAGCTTGGGGGGCTACTCGGCCGGGGAGCTGTTTTTT.

This clonotype appeared many times. V gene TRBV24-1 combines with J gene TRBJ2-2, with D perhaps matching TRBD1 (5 bases). Germline loops: CDR1 KGHDR, CDR2 SFDVKD. Trimming shortened V by 4 bases and J by 6 bases, and 5 bases separated the two germline ends. This CDR3 has 12 residues. The chain's CDR3 is CATSEGAGELFF. The DNA for the CDR3 is TGTGCCACCAGTGAAGGGGCCGGGGAGCTGTTTTTT.

This clonotype has at least ten counts. The chain combines TRBV5-5 with TRBJ1-2; tentatively, D is TRBD1 (5 bases). The CDR3 runs to 15 residues. Germline assignment: CDR1 SGHKS and CDR2 YYEKEE (reference sequence). V dropped 5 bases and J dropped 2 bases, with 16 bases sitting between them. CDR3 bases: TGTGCCAGCAGAGAGGGACCGACTTACAACTATGGCTACACCTTC. Translation: CASREGPTYNYGYTF.

The sample holds many counts of this clonotype. The V gene is TRBV11-2, the J gene TRBJ2-3, with 7 bases that match TRBD2. The CDR3 extends over 14 amino acids. V was clipped by 0 bases and J by 3 bases; unmatched bases: 0. Germline V gene sequence: CDR1 SGHAT, CDR2 FQNNGV. CDR3: CASSLEGGTDTQYF. Written as DNA, the CDR3 is TGTGCCAGCAGCTTAGAGGGGGGGACAGATACGCAGTATTTT. Full variable domain (missing parts from reference TRBV11-2 and TRBJ2-3): EAGVAQSPRYKIIEKRQSVAFWCNPISGHATLYWYQQILGQGPKLLIQFQNNGVVDDSQLPKDRFSAERLKGVDSTLKIQPAKLEDSAVYLCASSLEGGTDTQYFGPGTRLTVL.

This clonotype was seen repeatedly, ten times or more. The chain combines TRBV6-1 with TRBJ2-7; 8 bases are a match to TRBD1. This CDR3 contains 14 residues. The junction had 8 bases not matched to a gene; V was cut back by 7 bases and J by 3 bases. Germline V gene data show CDR1 as MNHNS and CDR2 as SASEGT. CDR3 sequence reads: CASIVGTGVYEQYF. The CDR3 region has the DNA TGTGCCAGCATCGTCGGGACAGGTGTCTACGAGCAGTACTTC.